The clone carrying this T cell receptor beta chain was seen only once. The data originate from a study of blood T cell repertoires in COVID-19. Study in general: Acute and convalescent COVID-19 samples came from the United States, Italy and Spain. PBMCs, B-cell-depleted T cells, or T cells provided the cDNA or gDNA that made up the material.

Trimming took 1 base from V and 12 from J; bases not matched to a gene: 1. The CDR3 covers 12 residues. The germline V gene encodes CDR1 KGHDR and CDR2 SFDVKD. In the original processing: Amplification with reference gene primers provided the estimates of nucleated cell counts. Measured with immunoSEQ multiplex PCR; TCRdb has only the in-frame clones, and not every one. D and trimming were read from the DNA, whereas the V and J calls and clone size are those reported in that table. The sample lists under 170,000 clones, about 90% occurring once. J is TRBJ1-3 and V is TRBV24-1; TRBD1 agrees at 8 bases. This TCR derives from a woman aged 60 to 75 with active or convalescent COVID-19. The sequenced sample consisted of peripheral blood. CDR3 loop: CATSDLGQGIYF. The DNA of the CDR3 is TGTGCCACCAGTGATTTAGGACAGGGCATATATTTT.